The clone carrying this T cell receptor (beta chain) has just a few counts. Its cognate antigen is unknown. Sample-barcoded 5' priming and a J-beta primer mix drove a second PCR of 7 to 11 cycles. Each CDR3 protein is one row after TCRdb ran MiXCR on the 5' RACE reads. In the table there are approximately 820,000 distinct CDR3 sequences, around two fifths of which are singletons. The data belong to a study of blood T cells in healthy people across ages. V was cut by 2 bases and J by 0 bases, with 13 bases left in between. The CDR3 spans 16 residues. Germline V gene lookup returns CDR1 MDHEN and CDR2 SYDVKM. Study-level findings and limits: Older individuals had lower TCR beta diversity per million T cells (the decline was roughly linear).

The chain couples TRBV28 to TRBJ1-1; D uncertain. This TCR derives from a man aged 55 to 69 in good health. The material sequenced was blood. The CDR3 coding sequence is TGTGCCAGCAGTTTAATGTCGGGAGGGATGAACACTGAAGCTTTCTTT. Protein sequence: CASSLMSGGMNTEAFF.